This T cell receptor beta chain emerged from a study of PD-L1 blockade in urothelial cancer. Study details: Blood samples had a median of around 150,000 T cells. Study-wide points: Pretreatment TCR clonality in blood, when below the median, was predictive of better survival.

TCR analog templates of synthetic origin were spiked into each PCR. Only in-frame clones appear in the TCRdb table, and some are missing; sequencing was by immunoSEQ multiplex PCR. The sample has some 32,000 clones; 84% are singletons. V dropped 0 bases and J dropped 2 bases, with 8 bases sitting between them. This CDR3 contains 15 residues. CDR1 is LNHNV, CDR2 YYDKDF, per germline (reference sequence). A word on this clone: Its target is unknown.

Sequenced material: PBMCs, taken around atezolizumab (anti-PD-L1) treatment. This sequence joins TRBV15 and TRBJ1-3; D is undetermined. This receptor was obtained from a man between 60 and 70 years old with urothelial cancer. The CDR3 bases are TGTGCCACCAGCAGAGATCTGGGCCCTGGAAACACCATATATTTT. This gives the protein CATSRDLGPGNTIYF.